This TCR beta chain stems from a study of blood T cell repertoires in COVID-19. Study-wide context: Sites across the United States, Italy and Spain contributed samples from acute and convalescent COVID-19. From T cells, B-cell-depleted T cells, or PBMCs came the material, which was cDNA or gDNA.

Source study methods: Reference gene primers were amplified, and this amplification served to estimate nucleated cell counts. Assay used: immunoSEQ multiplex PCR; TCRdb lists only in-frame clones, some missing. D and trimming were read from the DNA, whereas the V and J calls and clone size are those reported in that table. The sample has approximately 150,000 clones; around 89% are singletons. Per germline, CDR1 SGHDN and CDR2 FVKESK. V was clipped by 1 base and J by 4 bases, with 9 bases between them. This CDR3 is 14 amino acids long. Sequenced material: peripheral blood. The V gene is TRBV14, the J gene TRBJ2-3; D might be TRBD2 (6 bases). The clonotype comes from a woman aged 55-69 years with active COVID-19. The CDR3 coding sequence is TGTGCCAGCAGCCAAGGCGGGAACTCAGATACGCAGTATTTT. Translation: CASSQGGNSDTQYF.